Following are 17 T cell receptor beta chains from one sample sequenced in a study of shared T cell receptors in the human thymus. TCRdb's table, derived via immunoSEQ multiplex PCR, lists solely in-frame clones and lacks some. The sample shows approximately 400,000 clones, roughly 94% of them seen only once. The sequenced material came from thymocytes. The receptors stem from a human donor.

Written as DNA, the CDR3 is TGTGCCAGCAGCTTAAGGTTGGAGGACGAGCAGTACTTC. Translation: CASSLRLEDEQYF. The gene calls are TRBV11-3 and TRBJ2-7; possible D gene TRBD2, 5 bases. The germline V and J ends were trimmed by 2 bases and 5 bases, with 10 bases remaining between them. The CDR3 covers 13 residues. The V gene's germline CDR1 is SGHNT and CDR2 YENEEA.

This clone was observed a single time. CDR3: CASSLRGGKNEKLFF. CDR3 DNA: TGTGCCAGCAGTTTACGAGGTGGCAAGAATGAAAAACTGTTTTTT. V gene TRBV28 combines with J gene TRBJ1-4; D uncertain. The CDR3 runs 15 residues. V lost 2 bases, J lost 5 bases, and 12 bases lay in between. Per the germline V gene, CDR1 is MDHEN and CDR2 is SYDVKM.

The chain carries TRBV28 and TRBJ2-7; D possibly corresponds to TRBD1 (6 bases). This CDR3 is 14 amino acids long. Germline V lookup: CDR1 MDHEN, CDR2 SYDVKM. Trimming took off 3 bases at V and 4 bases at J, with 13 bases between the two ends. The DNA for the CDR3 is TGTGCCAGCAGTTTTAAGCCAGGGGCTTACGAGCAGTACTTC. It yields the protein CASSFKPGAYEQYF.

The CDR3, as DNA: TGTGCCAGCAGTGAAGCCGCAGGGGCCCGCGACTATGGCTACACCTTC. Its translation: CASSEAAGARDYGYTF. The V and J genes are TRBV6-1 and TRBJ1-2; tentative D call: TRBD1 (6 bases). The CDR3 consists of 16 residues. Germline values: CDR1 MNHNS, CDR2 SASEGT. V was pared by 0 bases and J by 3 bases, with 14 bases between.

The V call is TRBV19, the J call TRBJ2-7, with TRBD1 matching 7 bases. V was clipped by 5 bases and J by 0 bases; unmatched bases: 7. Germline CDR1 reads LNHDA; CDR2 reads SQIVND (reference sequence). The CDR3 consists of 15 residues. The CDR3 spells CASSLRQGSSYEQYF. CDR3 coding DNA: TGTGCCAGTAGTCTGCGACAGGGAAGCTCCTACGAGCAGTACTTC.

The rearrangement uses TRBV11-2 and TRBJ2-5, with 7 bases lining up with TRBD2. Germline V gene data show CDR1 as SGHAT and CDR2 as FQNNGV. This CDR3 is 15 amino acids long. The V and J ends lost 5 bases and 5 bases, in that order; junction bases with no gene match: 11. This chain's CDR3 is CASSPDKSAGETQYF. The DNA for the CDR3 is TGTGCCAGCAGCCCCGATAAGTCAGCGGGGGAGACCCAGTACTTC.

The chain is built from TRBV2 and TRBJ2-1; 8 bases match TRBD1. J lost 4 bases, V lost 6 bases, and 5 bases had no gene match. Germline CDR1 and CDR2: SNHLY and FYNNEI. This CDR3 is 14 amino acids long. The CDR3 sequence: CASRIGTGYNEQFF. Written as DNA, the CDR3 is TGTGCCAGCAGGATTGGGACAGGTTACAATGAGCAGTTCTTC. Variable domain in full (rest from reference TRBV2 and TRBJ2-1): EPEVTQTPSHQVTQMGQEVILRCVPISNHLYFYWYRQILGQKVEFLVSFYNNEISEKSEIFDDQFSVERPDGSNFTLKIRSTKLEDSAMYFCASRIGTGYNEQFFGPGTRLTVL.

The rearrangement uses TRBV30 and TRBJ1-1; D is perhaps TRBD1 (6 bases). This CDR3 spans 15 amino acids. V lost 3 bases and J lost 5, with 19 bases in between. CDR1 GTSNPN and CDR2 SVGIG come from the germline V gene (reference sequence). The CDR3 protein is CAWRYFRGRRTEAFF. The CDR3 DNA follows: TGTGCCTGGAGATATTTCCGGGGGCGCAGGACTGAAGCTTTCTTT.

The CDR3 bases are TGTGCCAGCAGCTTGAGGTGGGGAGACTACGAGCAGTACTTC. Encoded protein: CASSLRWGDYEQYF. J is TRBJ2-7 and V is TRBV5-4, with D perhaps matching TRBD2 (5 bases). CDR1 is SGHNT, CDR2 YYREEE, per germline (reference sequence). The CDR3 is made up of 14 amino acids. V gave up 1 base and J gave up 3 bases, with 11 bases separating them.

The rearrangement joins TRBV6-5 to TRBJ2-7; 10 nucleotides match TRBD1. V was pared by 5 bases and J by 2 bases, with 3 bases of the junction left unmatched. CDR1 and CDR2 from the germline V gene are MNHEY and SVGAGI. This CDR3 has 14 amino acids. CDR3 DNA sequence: TGTGCCAGCAGTCCCGGACAGGGGGCCTACGAGCAGTACTTC. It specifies CASSPGQGAYEQYF.

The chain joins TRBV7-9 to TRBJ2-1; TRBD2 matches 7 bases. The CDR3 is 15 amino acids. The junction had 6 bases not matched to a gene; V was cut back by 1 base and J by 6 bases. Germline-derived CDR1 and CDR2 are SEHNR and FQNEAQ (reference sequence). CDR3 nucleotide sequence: TGTGCCAGCAGCTTAGAACGGGAGGTTCCCAATGAGCAGTTCTTC. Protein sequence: CASSLEREVPNEQFF.

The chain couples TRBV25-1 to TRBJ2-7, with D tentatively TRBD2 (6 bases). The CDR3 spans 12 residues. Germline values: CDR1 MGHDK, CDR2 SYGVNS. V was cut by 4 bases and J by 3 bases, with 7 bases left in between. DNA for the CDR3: TGTGCCAGCAGTGGGGACTTCTACGAGCAGTACTTC. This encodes CASSGDFYEQYF.

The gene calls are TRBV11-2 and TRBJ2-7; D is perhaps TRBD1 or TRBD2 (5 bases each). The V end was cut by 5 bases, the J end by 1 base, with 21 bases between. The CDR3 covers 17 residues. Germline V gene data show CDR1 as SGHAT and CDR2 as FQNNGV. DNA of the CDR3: TGTGCCAGCAGCCCTGGGGGTTTGTTGGGATGGTCCTACGAGCAGTACTTC. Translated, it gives CASSPGGLLGWSYEQYF.

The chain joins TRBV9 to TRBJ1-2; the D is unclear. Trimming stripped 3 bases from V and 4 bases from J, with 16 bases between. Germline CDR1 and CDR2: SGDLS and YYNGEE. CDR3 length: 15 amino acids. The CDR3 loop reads CASSGYARRGYGYTF. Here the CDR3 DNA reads TGTGCCAGCAGCGGTTACGCTCGGCGGGGCTATGGCTACACCTTC.

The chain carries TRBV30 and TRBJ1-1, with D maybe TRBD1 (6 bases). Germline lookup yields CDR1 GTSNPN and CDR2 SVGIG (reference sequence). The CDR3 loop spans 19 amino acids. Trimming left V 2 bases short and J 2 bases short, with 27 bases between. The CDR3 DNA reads TGTGCCTGGAGTTACGACAGGCGGCCGCTCTACTGGGAAAACACTGAAGCTTTCTTT. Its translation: CAWSYDRRPLYWENTEAFF.

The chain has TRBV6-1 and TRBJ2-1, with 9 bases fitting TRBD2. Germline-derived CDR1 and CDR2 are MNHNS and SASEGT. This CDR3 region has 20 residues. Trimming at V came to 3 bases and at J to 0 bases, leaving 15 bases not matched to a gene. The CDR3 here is CASSDFPGLAPASSYNEQFF. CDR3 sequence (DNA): TGTGCCAGCAGTGACTTTCCGGGACTAGCACCTGCGAGCTCCTACAATGAGCAGTTCTTC.

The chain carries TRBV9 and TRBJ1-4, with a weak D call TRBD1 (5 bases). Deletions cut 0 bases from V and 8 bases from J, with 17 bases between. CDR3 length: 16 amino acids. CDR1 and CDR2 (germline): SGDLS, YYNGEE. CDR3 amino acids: CASSVANGGKEEKLFF. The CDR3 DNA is TGTGCCAGCAGCGTAGCTAACGGGGGGAAAGAAGAAAAACTGTTTTTT.